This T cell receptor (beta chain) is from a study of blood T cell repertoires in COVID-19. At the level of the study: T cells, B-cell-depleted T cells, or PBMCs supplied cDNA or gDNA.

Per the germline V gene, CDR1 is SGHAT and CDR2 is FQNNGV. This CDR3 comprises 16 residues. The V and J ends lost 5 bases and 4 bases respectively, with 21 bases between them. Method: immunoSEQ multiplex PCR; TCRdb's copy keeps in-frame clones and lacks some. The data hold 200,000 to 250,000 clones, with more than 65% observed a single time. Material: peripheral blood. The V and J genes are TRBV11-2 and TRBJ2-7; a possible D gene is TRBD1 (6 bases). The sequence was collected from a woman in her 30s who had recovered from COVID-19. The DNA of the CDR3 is TGTGCCAGCAGCCCAGGAGGTGGGACGAGGGGGTACGAGCAGTACTTC. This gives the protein CASSPGGGTRGYEQYF.